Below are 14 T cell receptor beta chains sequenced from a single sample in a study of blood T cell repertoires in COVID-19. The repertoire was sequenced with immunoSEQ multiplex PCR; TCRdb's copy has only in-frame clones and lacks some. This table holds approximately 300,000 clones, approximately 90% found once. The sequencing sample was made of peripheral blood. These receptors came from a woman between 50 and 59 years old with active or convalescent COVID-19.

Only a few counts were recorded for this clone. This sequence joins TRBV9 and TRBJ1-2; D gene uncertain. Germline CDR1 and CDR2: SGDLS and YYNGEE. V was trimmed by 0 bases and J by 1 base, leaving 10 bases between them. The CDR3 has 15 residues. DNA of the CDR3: TGTGCCAGCAGCGTAGGGGAGGCCCTTAACTATGGCTACACCTTC. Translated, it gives CASSVGEALNYGYTF.

The CDR3 DNA follows: TGTGCCATCAGTGAGAAGAGGACTGCTGGAAACACCATATATTTT. The encoded protein is CAISEKRTAGNTIYF. V is TRBV10-3 and J is TRBJ1-3; D gene unclear. CDR1 is ENHRY and CDR2 is SYGVKD in the germline V gene. The CDR3 has 15 amino acids. The V and J ends lost 2 bases and 2 bases respectively, with 10 bases between them.

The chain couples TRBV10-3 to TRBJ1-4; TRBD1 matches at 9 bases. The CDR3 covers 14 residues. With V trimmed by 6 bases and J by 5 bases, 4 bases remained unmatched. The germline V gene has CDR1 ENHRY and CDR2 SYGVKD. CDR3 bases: TGTGCCATCAGCGATGGACAGGGGAATGAAAAACTGTTTTTT. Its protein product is CAISDGQGNEKLFF.

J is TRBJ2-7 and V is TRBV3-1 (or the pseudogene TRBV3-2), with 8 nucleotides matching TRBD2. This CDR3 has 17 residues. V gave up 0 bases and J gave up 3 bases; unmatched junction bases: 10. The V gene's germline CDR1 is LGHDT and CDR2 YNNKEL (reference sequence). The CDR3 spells CASSQEPSGLGFYEQYF. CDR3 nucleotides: TGTGCCAGCAGCCAAGAGCCTTCGGGACTAGGTTTCTACGAGCAGTACTTC.

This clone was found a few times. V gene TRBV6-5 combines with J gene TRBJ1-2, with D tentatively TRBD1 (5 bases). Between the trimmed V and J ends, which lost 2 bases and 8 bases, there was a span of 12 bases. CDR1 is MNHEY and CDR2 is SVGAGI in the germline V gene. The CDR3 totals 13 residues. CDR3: CASSYAREDGYTF. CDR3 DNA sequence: TGTGCCAGCAGTTACGCCAGGGAAGACGGCTACACCTTC.

Written as DNA, the CDR3 is TGTGCCAGCAGCTCTTCGAGCTCCTACAATGAGCAGTTCTTC. Translating gives CASSSSSSYNEQFF. The chain combines TRBV11-2 with TRBJ2-1, with D hard to call. The CDR3 extends over 14 amino acids. Germline loops: CDR1 SGHAT, CDR2 FQNNGV. Trimming stripped 4 bases from V and 0 bases from J, with 7 bases between.

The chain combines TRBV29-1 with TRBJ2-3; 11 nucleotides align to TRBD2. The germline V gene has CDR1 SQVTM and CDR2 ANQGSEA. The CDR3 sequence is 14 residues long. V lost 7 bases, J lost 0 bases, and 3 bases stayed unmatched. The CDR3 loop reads CSASSGGSTDTQYF. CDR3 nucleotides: TGCAGCGCCTCTAGCGGGGGGAGCACAGATACGCAGTATTTT.

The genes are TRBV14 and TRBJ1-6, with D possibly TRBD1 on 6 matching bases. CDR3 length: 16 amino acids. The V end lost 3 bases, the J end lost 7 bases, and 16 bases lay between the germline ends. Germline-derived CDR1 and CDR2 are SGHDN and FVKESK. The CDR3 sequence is CASSQMGGGPNSPLHF. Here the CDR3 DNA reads TGTGCCAGCAGCCAGATGGGGGGGGGCCCAAATTCACCCCTCCACTTT.

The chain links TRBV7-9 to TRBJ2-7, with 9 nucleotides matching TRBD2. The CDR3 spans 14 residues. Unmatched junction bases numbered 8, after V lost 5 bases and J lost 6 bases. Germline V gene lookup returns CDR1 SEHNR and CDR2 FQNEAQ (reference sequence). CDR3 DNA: TGTGCCAGCAGCCAAGCGGGGGGCCCGACCGAGCAGTACTTC. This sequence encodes CASSQAGGPTEQYF.

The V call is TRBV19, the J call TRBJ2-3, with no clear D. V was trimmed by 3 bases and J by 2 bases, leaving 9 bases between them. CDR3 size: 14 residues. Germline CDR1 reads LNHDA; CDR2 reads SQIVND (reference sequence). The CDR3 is CASSMNQFTDTQYF. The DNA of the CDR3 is TGTGCCAGTAGTATGAACCAGTTCACAGATACGCAGTATTTT.

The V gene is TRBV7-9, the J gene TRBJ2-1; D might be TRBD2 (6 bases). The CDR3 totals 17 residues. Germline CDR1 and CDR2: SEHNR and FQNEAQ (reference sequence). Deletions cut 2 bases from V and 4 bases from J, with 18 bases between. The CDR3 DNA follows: TGTGCCAGCAGCTTACGGGGGATAACAAGAGGGTACAATGAGCAGTTCTTC. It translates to CASSLRGITRGYNEQFF.

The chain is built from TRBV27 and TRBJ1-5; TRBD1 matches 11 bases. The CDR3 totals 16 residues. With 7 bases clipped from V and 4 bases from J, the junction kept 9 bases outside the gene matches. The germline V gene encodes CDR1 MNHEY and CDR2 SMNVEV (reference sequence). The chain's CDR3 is CASNPGTGGSNQPQHF. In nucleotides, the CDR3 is TGTGCCAGCAATCCCGGGACAGGGGGATCGAATCAGCCCCAGCATTTT.

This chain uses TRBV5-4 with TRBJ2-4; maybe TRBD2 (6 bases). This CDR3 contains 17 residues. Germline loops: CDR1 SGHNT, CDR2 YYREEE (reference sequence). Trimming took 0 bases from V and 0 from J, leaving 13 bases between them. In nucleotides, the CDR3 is TGTGCCAGCAGCTTGGGTGCGGGGCAAATAGCCAAAAACATTCAGTACTTC. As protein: CASSLGAGQIAKNIQYF.

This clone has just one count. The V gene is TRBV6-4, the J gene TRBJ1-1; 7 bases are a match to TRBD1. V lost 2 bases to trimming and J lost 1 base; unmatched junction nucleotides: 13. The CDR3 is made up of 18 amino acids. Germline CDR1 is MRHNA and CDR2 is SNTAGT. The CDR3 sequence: CASSDPGDRETPNTEAFF. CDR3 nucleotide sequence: TGTGCCAGCAGTGACCCTGGAGACAGGGAGACCCCGAACACTGAAGCTTTCTTT.